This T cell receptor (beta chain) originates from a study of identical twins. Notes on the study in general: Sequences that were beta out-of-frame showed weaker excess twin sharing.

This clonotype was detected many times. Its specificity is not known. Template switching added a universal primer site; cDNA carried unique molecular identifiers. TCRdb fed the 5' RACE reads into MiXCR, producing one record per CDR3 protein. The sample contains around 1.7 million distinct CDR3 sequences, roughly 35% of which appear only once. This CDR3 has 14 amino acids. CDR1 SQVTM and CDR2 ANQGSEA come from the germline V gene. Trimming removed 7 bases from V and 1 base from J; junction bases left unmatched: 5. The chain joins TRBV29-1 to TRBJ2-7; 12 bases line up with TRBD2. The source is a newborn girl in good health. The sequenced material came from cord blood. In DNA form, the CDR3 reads TGCAGCGCTTCACTAGCGGGGGGTTCCTACGAGCAGTACTTC. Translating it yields CSASLAGGSYEQYF.